These T cell receptor beta chains were read from a single sample in a study of blood T cell repertoires in COVID-19. Method: immunoSEQ multiplex PCR; TCRdb's copy keeps in-frame clones and lacks some. The sample has approximately 230,000 clones, 88% seen once; the top ten hold 6.3%. Input material: peripheral blood. These receptors were collected from a woman aged 25 to 39 with COVID-19, enrolled during active disease. CDR3s include the opening cysteine and the closing phenylalanine or tryptophan. D genes are given only for firm matches. Part of the rows lack a size; the others show once, few, many or a class for expanded clones.

CDR3 DNA,CDR3 protein,V gene,clone size,J gene,D gene
TGCGCCAGCAGCTCCAGACTAGCGGGGGGTACGAACACCGGGGAGCTGTTTTTT,CASSSRLAGGTNTGELFF,TRBV5-1,-,TRBJ2-2,TRBD2
TGTGCCAGCAGCTTAGGCCCAGGAGGGGGCTACACCTTC,CASSLGPGGGYTF,TRBV7-8,-,TRBJ1-2,-
TGTGCCATCAGTACGACAGGGGGCTGGGAGTTCTCTGAAGCTTTCTTT,CAISTTGGWEFSEAFF,TRBV10-3,-,TRBJ1-1,TRBD1
TGTGCCAGCAGCGCGCAGGGAAGCACAGATACGCAGTATTTT,CASSAQGSTDTQYF,TRBV9,once,TRBJ2-3,-
TGCAGCGTCGCCGCTCCGGGACAGTGCACAGATACGCAGTATTTT,CSVAAPGQCTDTQYF,TRBV29-1,-,TRBJ2-3,TRBD1
TGTGCCAGCAGTGAAGGGGTTAGCGGGAATAATGAGCAGTTCTTC,CASSEGVSGNNEQFF,TRBV6-1,-,TRBJ2-1,TRBD2
TGTGCCAGCAGCGTGGAGGATTCACCCCTCCACTTT,CASSVEDSPLHF,TRBV7-9,-,TRBJ1-6,-
TGTGCCAGCTCACCACCGCGGGGAAGCTCCTACAATGAGCAGTTCTTC,CASSPPRGSSYNEQFF,TRBV18,-,TRBJ2-1,-
TGTGCCAGCAGCGGCGAGCGGACAGGGAATTCACCCCTCCACTTT,CASSGERTGNSPLHF,TRBV5-5,-,TRBJ1-6,TRBD1
TGTGCCAGCAGCTTCGACAGGAACAATGAGCAGTTCTTC,CASSFDRNNEQFF,TRBV11-2,-,TRBJ2-1,-
TGCAGCGTTCGGGGGAGAAGCACAGATACGCAGTATTTT,CSVRGRSTDTQYF,TRBV29-1,-,TRBJ2-3,-
TGTGCCAGTAGTAAGGGACAGGCCTCGAGTGAGCCCCAGCATTTT,CASSKGQASSEPQHF,TRBV19,-,TRBJ1-5,TRBD1
TGTGCCACCAGTGAAACAGGACAGGGCTTTGGGGCCAACGTCCTGACTTTC,CATSETGQGFGANVLTF,TRBV24-1,once,TRBJ2-6,TRBD1
TGCGCCAGCAGTCTCGGGGAACCTAACTATGGCTACACCTTC,CASSLGEPNYGYTF,TRBV10-2,-,TRBJ1-2,-
TGTGCCAGCAGCCCAGGGACTAGCGGGAGAACAGATACGCAGTATTTT,CASSPGTSGRTDTQYF,TRBV7-2,-,TRBJ2-3,TRBD2
TGCGCCAGCAGCCAATGGGTTAGAAGAGGTAGCAATCAGCCCCAGCATTTT,CASSQWVRRGSNQPQHF,TRBV4-1,few,TRBJ1-5,-
TGTGCCAGCAGCTTGCTACCAGGTCTCTCTTCTTATGGCTACACCTTC,CASSLLPGLSSYGYTF,TRBV5-5,-,TRBJ1-2,-
TGTGCCAGCAGTTTCACTCTCCACGAGCAGTACTTC,CASSFTLHEQYF,TRBV2,-,TRBJ2-7,-
TGTGCCAGCAGCCACTTAGGGACAGGGATGTCGGAGACCCAGTACTTC,CASSHLGTGMSETQYF,TRBV3-1/TRBV3-2,-,TRBJ2-5,TRBD1
TGCGCCAGCAGCTTGGGACTAGATACGATCTTGGATACGCAGTATTTT,CASSLGLDTILDTQYF,TRBV5-1,few,TRBJ2-3,-
TGTGCCAGCAGTGCTCGGGACAGGGGGACAGATACGCAGTATTTT,CASSARDRGTDTQYF,TRBV27,-,TRBJ2-3,TRBD1
TGTGCCAGCAGCTTAGAGGGGGCAGCTAGAAACACCATATATTTT,CASSLEGAARNTIYF,TRBV7-2,few,TRBJ1-3,TRBD1